Sequencing of this TCR beta chain was carried out in a study of blood T cell repertoires in COVID-19. Looking at the study overall: Some COVID-19 samples were acute and others convalescent; all came from the United States, Italy and Spain. PBMCs, B-cell-depleted T cells, or T cells provided the cDNA or gDNA that made up the material.

Study processing details: Amplification from reference gene primers served as the basis for estimated nucleated cell counts. This table comes from immunoSEQ multiplex PCR, and its TCRdb copy is limited to in-frame clones, with some not included. V and J calls and clone size come straight from that table; D and trimming were deduced from the DNA. The repertoire holds roughly 140,000 clones, with just over 85% as singletons. The sequence was collected from a man in his 70s with acute or convalescent COVID-19. Specimen: peripheral blood.

The CDR3 sequence is CASNPTGGGTGELFF. CDR3 coding DNA: TGTGCCAGTAACCCGACAGGGGGCGGAACCGGGGAGCTGTTTTTT. The genes are TRBV19 and TRBJ2-2; TRBD1 matches at 10 bases. The ends lost 7 bases at V and 5 bases at J; junction bases unmatched: 7. In germline, CDR1 is LNHDA, CDR2 SQIVND (reference sequence). This CDR3 spans 15 amino acids.